The 4 T cell receptor beta chains presented below share a single source sample, sequenced in a study of CD8 T cells in Susac syndrome. RNA amounts of about 0.5 to 1 ug underwent reverse transcription with random hexamers. One entry per CDR3 protein, called by TCRdb with MiXCR from the immunoSEQ multiplex PCR reads. The table shows about 440,000 distinct CDR3 sequences, with roughly 85% occurring only once. Sequencing used CD8+ T cells from PBMCs. All receptors derive from a human donor with multiple sclerosis.

This sequence joins TRBV25-1 and TRBJ2-5; 9 positions match TRBD2. Germline V gives CDR1 MGHDK, CDR2 SYGVNS. V lost 1 base, J lost 5 bases, and 2 bases stayed unmatched. The CDR3 consists of 14 residues. CDR3 nucleotides: TGTGCCAGCAGTGAATTAGCGGGGGACGAGACCCAGTACTTC. Translation: CASSELAGDETQYF.

The V call is TRBV4-2, the J call TRBJ1-3, with no clear D. The CDR3 length is 15 residues. The V end was cut by 0 bases, the J end by 4 bases, with 10 bases between. The germline V gene has CDR1 LGHNA and CDR2 YNFKEQ. Written as DNA, the CDR3 is TGTGCCAGCAGCCAAGATAGGAGTACAGGAAACACCATATATTTT. Protein product: CASSQDRSTGNTIYF.

The chain combines TRBV3-1 with TRBJ1-1; 10 bases fit TRBD1. This CDR3 spans 13 amino acids. Germline trimming cut 5 bases from V and 9 bases from J; bases unmatched to any gene: 6. Germline assignment: CDR1 LGHDT and CDR2 YNNKEL (reference sequence). CDR3 DNA sequence: TGTGCCAGCAGCGAAGGACAGGGGGAAAAAGCTTTCTTT. Its protein is CASSEGQGEKAFF.

V and J are TRBV25-1 and TRBJ2-7, with TRBD1 matching over 7 bases. V dropped 1 base and J dropped 1; count of bases not matched to a gene: 19. Germline V gives CDR1 MGHDK, CDR2 SYGVNS. The CDR3 is made up of 20 amino acids. The CDR3 DNA is TGTGCCAGCAGTGAATTTTTTTCAGGGACAGAGAAAACCCCGTCCTACGAGCAGTACTTC. Encoded protein: CASSEFFSGTEKTPSYEQYF.